This record looks at one T cell receptor beta chain sequence and its context. Its target is unknown. The sample belongs to a study of OX40 agonist ivuxolimab in advanced cancers. Findings and caveats of the study: Antigens targeted by the expanded peripheral T cells were not determined.

The table came from immunoSEQ multiplex PCR; TCRdb's copy has only in-frame clones and leaves some out. Of around 83,000 clones detected, 91% appear once; the ten largest clones hold 2.3%. J lost 7 bases, V lost 1 base, and 19 bases had no gene match. The CDR3 loop spans 21 amino acids. Per germline, CDR1 MGHRA and CDR2 YSYEKL. V gene TRBV4-1 combines with J gene TRBJ2-1, with 13 nucleotides matching TRBD2. Specimen: CD4+ or CD8+ T cells sorted from blood, collected in a trial of the OX40 agonist ivuxolimab. The source of this sequence is an adult with an advanced solid tumor such as melanoma, head and neck, liver or kidney cancer. As DNA, the CDR3 is TGCGCCAGCAGCCAAGTAGGCGGAGGACTAGCGGGAGCCCTACCGTTTAATGAGCAGTTCTTC. This translates into CASSQVGGGLAGALPFNEQFF.